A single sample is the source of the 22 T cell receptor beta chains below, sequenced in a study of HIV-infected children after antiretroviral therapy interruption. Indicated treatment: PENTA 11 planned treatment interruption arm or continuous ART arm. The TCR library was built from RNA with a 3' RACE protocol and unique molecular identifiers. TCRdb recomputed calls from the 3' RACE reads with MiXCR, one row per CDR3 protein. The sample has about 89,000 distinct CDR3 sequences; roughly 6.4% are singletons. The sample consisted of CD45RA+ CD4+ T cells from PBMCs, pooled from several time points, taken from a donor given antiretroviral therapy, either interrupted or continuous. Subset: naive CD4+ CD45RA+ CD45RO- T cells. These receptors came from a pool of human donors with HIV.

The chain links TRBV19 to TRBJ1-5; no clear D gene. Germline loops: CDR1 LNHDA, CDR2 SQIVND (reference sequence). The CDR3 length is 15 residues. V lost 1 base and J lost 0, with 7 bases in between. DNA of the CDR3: TGTGCCAGTAGTATAGTTGGACGTAGCAATCAGCCCCAGCATTTT. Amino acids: CASSIVGRSNQPQHF.

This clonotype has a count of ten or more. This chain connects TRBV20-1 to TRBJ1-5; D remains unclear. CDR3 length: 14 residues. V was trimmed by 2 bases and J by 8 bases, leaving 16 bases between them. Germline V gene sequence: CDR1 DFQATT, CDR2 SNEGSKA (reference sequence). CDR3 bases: TGCAGTGCTAGAAAGCTATTGGGAAGTGAGCCCCAGCATTTT. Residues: CSARKLLGSEPQHF.

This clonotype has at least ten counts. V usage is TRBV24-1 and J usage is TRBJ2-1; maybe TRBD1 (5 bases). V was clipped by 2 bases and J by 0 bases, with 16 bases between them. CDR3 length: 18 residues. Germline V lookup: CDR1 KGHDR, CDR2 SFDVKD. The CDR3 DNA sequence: TGTGCCACCAGTGATTCCAGGACCAGCACAGGCTCCTACAATGAGCAGTTCTTC. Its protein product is CATSDSRTSTGSYNEQFF.

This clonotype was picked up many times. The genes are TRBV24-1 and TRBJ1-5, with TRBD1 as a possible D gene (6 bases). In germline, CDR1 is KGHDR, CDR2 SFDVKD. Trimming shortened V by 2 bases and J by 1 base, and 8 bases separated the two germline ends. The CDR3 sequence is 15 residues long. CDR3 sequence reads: CATSDSTGSNQPQHF. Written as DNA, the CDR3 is TGTGCCACCAGTGATTCCACAGGGAGCAATCAGCCCCAGCATTTT.

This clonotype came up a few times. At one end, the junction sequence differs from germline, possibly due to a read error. CDR3 sequence reads: CVSSLLGARLINEQFF. CDR3 coding DNA: TGTGTCAGCAGCTTGCTGGGGGCCAGATTGATTAATGAGCAGTTCTTC. The J gene is TRBJ2-1, the V gene TRBV5-6, with D maybe TRBD1 (6 bases). The germline CDR1 and CDR2 sequences are SGHDT and YYEEEE. The CDR3 spans 16 residues.

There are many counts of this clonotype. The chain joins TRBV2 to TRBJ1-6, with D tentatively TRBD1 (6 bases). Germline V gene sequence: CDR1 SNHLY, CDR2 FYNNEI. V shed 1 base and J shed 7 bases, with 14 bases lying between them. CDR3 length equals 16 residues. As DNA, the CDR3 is TGTGCCAGCAGTGAAGAGTTGGACAGAGGGAATTCACCCCTCCACTTT. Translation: CASSEELDRGNSPLHF.

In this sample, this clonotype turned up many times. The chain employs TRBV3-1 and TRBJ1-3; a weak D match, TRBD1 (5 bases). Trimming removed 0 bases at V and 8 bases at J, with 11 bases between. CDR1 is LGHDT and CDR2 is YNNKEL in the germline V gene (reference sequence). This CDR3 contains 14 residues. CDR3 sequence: CASSQEQGEDTIYF. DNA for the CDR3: TGTGCCAGCAGCCAAGAGCAAGGGGAAGACACCATATATTTT.

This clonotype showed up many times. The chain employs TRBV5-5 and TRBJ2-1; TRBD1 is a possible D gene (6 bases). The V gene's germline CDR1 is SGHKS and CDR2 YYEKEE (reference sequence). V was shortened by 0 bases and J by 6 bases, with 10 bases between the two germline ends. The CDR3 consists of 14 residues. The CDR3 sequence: CASSLVARGNEQFF. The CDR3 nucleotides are TGTGCCAGCAGCTTGGTCGCCAGGGGCAATGAGCAGTTCTTC.

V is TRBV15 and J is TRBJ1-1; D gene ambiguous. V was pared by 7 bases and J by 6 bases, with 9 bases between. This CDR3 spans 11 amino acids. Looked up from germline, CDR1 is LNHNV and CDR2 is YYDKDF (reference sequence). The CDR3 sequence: CATKRFSEAFF. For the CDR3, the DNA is TGTGCCACCAAACGGTTTTCTGAAGCTTTCTTT.

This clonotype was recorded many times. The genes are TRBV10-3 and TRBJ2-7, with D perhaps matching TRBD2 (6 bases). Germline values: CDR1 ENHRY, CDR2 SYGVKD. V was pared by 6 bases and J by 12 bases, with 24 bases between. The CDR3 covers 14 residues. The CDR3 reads CAIRPSDYTLGPYF. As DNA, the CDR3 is TGTGCCATCAGACCCTCGGACTACACCCTAGGCCCGTACTTC.

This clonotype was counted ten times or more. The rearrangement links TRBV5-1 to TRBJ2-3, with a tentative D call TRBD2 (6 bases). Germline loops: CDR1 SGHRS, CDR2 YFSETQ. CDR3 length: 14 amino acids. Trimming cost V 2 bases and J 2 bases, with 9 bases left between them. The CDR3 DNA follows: TGCGCCAGCAGCTTTCTAGCGAACACAGATACGCAGTATTTT. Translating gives CASSFLANTDTQYF.

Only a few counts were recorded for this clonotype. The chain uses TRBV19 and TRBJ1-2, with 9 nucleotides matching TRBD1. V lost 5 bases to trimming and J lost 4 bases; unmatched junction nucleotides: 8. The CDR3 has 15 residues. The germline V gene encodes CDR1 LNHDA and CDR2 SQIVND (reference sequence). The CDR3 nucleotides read TGTGCCAGTAGTGGACAGGGGATTCCCGTCTATGGCTACACCTTC. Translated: CASSGQGIPVYGYTF.

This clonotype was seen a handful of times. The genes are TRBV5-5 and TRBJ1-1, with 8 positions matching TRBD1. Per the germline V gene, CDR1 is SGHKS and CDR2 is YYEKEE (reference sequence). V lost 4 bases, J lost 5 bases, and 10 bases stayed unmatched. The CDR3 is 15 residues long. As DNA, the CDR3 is TGTGCCAGCAGCAGTCAGGGGGCTGGTAGAACTGAAGCTTTCTTT. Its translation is CASSSQGAGRTEAFF. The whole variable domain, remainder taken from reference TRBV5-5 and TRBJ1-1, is DAGVTQSPTHLIKTRGQQVTLRCSPISGHKSVSWYQQVLGQGPQFIFQYYEKEERGRGNFPDRFSARQFPNYSSELNVNALLLGDSALYLCASSSQGAGRTEAFFGQGTRLTVV.

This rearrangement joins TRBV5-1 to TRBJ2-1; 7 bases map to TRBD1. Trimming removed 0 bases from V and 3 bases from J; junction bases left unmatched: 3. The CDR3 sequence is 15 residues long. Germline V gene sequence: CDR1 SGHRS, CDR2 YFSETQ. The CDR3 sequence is CASSLEGARYNEQFF. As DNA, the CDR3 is TGCGCCAGCAGCTTGGAGGGGGCTCGCTACAATGAGCAGTTCTTC.

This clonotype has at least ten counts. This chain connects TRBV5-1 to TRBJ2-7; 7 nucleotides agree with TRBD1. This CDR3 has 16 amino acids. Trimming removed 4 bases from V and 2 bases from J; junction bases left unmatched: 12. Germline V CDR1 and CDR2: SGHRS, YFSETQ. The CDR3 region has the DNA TGCGCCAGCAGCGCAAAAGAAGCCGGGACAGCCTACGAGCAGTACTTC. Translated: CASSAKEAGTAYEQYF.

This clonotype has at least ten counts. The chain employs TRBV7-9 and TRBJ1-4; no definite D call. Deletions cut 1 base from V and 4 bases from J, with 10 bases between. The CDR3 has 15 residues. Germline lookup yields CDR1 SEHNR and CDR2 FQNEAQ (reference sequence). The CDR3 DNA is TGTGCCAGCAGCTTAGACGCCTCTAGTAATGAAAAACTGTTTTTT. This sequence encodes CASSLDASSNEKLFF.

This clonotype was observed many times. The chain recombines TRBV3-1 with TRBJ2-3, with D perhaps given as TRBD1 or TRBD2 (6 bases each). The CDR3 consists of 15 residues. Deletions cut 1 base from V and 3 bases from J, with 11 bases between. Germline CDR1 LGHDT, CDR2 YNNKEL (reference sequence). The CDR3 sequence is CASSQGGAGTDTQYF. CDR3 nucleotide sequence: TGTGCCAGCAGCCAAGGGGGGGCCGGGACAGATACGCAGTATTTT.

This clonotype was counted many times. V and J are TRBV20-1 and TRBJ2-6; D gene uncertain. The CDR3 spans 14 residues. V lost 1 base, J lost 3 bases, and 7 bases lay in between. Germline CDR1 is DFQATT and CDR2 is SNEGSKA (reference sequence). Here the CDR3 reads CSARALLGANVLTF. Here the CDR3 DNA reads TGCAGTGCTAGAGCGCTCCTTGGGGCCAACGTCCTGACTTTC.

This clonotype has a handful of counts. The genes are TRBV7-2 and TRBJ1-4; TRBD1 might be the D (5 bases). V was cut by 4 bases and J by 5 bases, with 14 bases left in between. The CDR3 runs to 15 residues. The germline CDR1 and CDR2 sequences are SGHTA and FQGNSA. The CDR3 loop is CASSSQDIPNEKLFF. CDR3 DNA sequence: TGTGCCAGCAGCTCCCAGGACATCCCCAATGAAAAACTGTTTTTT. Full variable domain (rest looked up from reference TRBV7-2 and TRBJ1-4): GAGVSQSPSNKVTEKGKDVELRCDPISGHTALYWYRQSLGQGLEFLIYFQGNSAPDKSGLPSDRFSAERTGGSVSTLTIQRTQQEDSAVYLCASSSQDIPNEKLFFGSGTQLSVL.

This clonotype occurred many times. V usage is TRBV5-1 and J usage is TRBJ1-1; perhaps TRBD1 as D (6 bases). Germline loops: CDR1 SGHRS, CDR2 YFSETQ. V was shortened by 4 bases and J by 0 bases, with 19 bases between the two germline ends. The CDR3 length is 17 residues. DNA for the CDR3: TGCGCCAGCAGCCTTGGGGAATACAGGGTGCTGAACACTGAAGCTTTCTTT. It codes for CASSLGEYRVLNTEAFF.

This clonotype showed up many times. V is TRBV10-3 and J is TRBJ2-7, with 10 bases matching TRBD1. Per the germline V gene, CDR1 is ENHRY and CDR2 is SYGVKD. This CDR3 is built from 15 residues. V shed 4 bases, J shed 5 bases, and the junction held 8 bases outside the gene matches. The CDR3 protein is CAISGDRGSFHEQYF. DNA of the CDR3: TGTGCCATCAGTGGGGACAGGGGAAGTTTCCACGAGCAGTACTTC.

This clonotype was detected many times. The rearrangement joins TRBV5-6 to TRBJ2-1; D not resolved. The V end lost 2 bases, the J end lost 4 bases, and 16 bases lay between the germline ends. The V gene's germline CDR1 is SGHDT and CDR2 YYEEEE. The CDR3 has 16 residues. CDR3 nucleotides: TGTGCCAGCAGCTTCCGAGCATTGTCCTCTTACAATGAGCAGTTCTTC. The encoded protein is CASSFRALSSYNEQFF.